The clone carrying this TCR beta chain showed up just a few times. The V and J ends lost 0 bases and 4 bases respectively, with 18 bases between them. The CDR3 is made up of 17 amino acids. Germline-derived CDR1 and CDR2 are SNHLY and FYNNEI. The source of the sample is a study of monozygotic twins with cystic fibrosis. Clones were read by immunoSEQ multiplex PCR, and TCRdb kept only the in-frame ones, dropping some. The table records 30,000 or so clones, about 92% of them present only once. The TCR was taken from a girl aged 2 to 10 with cystic fibrosis. Material: blood. V and J are TRBV2 and TRBJ1-2; TRBD1 is a possible D gene (6 bases). The CDR3 protein is CASSEARNGQTFYGYTF. The CDR3 nucleotides read TGTGCCAGCAGTGAAGCGCGGAACGGACAGACCTTCTATGGCTACACCTTC.